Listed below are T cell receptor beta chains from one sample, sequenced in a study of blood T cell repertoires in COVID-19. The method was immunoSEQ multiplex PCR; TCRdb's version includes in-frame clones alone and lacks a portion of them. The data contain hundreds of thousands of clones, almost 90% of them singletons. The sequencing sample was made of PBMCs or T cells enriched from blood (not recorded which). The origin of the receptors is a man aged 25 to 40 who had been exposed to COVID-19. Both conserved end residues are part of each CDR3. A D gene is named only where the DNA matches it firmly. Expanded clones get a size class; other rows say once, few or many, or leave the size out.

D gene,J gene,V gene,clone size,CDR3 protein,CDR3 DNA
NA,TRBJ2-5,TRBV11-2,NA,CASSSDPAPETQYF,TGTGCCAGCAGTAGCGATCCGGCACCGGAGACCCAGTACTTC
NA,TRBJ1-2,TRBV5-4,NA,CASSLAGDYGYTF,TGTGCCAGCAGCTTGGCAGGGGACTATGGCTACACCTTC
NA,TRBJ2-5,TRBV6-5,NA,CASRTTGSETQYF,TGTGCCAGCAGGACCACAGGGAGTGAGACCCAGTACTTC
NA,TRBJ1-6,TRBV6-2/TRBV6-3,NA,CASSTGTNNSPLHF,TGTGCCAGCAGCACCGGGACAAATAACTCACCCCTCCACTTT
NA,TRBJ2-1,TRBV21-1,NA,CASSKESGGRNNEQFF,TGTGCCAGCAGCAAAGAGTCCGGGGGTCGTAACAATGAGCAGTTCTTC
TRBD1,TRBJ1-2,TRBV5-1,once,CASSTDRGPLLYGYTF,TGCGCCAGCAGCACGGACAGGGGGCCTCTCCTCTATGGCTACACCTTC
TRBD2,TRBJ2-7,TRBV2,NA,CASSKRGVSYEQYF,TGTGCCAGCAGTAAGCGGGGGGTCTCCTACGAGCAGTACTTC
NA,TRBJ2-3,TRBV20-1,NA,CSARPTDTQYF,TGCAGCGCCAGGCCAACAGATACGCAGTATTTT
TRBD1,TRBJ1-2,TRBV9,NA,CASSPYEDRYLNYGYTF,TGTGCCAGCAGCCCTTATGAGGACAGGTACCTTAACTATGGCTACACCTTC
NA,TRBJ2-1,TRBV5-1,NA,CASSLTTLLASMNEQFF,TGCGCCAGCAGCTTGACTACCCTACTAGCTAGTATGAATGAGCAGTTCTTC
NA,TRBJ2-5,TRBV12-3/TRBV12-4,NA,CASHKIGGTQYF,TGTGCCAGCCACAAGATCGGGGGGACCCAGTACTTC
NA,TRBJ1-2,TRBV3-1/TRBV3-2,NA,CASSQDYGNYGYTF,TGTGCCAGCAGCCAAGATTACGGGAACTATGGCTACACCTTC
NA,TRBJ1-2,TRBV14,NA,CASSQARVLGNYGYTF,TGTGCCAGCAGCCAAGCGCGGGTGTTGGGAAACTATGGCTACACCTTC
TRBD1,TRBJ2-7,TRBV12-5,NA,CASGPDSGGSYEQYF,TGTGCTAGTGGTCCCGACTCAGGGGGCTCCTACGAGCAGTACTTC
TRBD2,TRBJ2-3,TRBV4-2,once,CASSPGTSGGAGTDTQYF,TGTGCCAGCAGCCCTGGGACTAGCGGGGGGGCCGGAACAGATACGCAGTATTTT
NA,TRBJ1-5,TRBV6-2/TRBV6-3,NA,CASSFRHQPQHF,TGTGCCAGCAGTTTCCGTCATCAGCCCCAGCATTTT
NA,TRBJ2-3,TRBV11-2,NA,CASKLHSTDTQYF,TGTGCCAGCAAGCTCCATAGCACAGATACGCAGTATTTT
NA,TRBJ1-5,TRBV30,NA,CAWSTQGWWQPQHF,TGTGCCTGGAGTACACAGGGCTGGTGGCAGCCCCAGCATTTT
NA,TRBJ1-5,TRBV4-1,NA,CASSRAGGNDQPQHF,TGCGCCAGCAGCCGGGCAGGAGGGAACGATCAGCCCCAGCATTTT
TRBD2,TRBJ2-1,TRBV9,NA,CASSVGSSSGDNEQFF,TGTGCCAGCAGCGTAGGATCGTCTAGCGGTGATAATGAGCAGTTCTTC
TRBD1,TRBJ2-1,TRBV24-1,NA,CATSDPGTVTYNEQFF,TGTGCCACCAGTGATCCCGGGACAGTCACCTACAATGAGCAGTTCTTC